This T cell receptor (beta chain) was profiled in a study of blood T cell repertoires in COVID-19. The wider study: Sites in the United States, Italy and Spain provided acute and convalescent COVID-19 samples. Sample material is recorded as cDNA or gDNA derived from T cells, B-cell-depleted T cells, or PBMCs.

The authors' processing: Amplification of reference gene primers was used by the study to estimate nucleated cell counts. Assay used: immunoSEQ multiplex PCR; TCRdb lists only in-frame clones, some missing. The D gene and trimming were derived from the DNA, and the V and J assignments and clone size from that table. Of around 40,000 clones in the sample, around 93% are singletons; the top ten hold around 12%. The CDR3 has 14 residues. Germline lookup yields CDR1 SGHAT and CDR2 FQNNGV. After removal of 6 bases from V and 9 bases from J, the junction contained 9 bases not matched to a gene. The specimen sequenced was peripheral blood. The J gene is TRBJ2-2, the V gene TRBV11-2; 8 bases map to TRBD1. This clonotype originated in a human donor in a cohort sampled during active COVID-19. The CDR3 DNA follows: TGTGCCAGCAGACCGGACAGGGCGACCCGGGAGCTGTTTTTT. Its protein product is CASRPDRATRELFF.